What follows are 7 T cell receptor beta chains derived from one specimen sequenced in a study of technical replicates of blood from a handful of donors. Sequencing was performed with immunoSEQ multiplex PCR; in TCRdb, only in-frame clones are kept and a portion is missing. In the table there are nearly 90,000 clones, 85% to 95% of which are singletons. Sequenced sample: T cells isolated from PBMCs. Receptor source: a human donor in good health.

The chain links TRBV4-1 to TRBJ2-7; 7 bases agree with TRBD2. This CDR3 comprises 15 residues. CDR1 and CDR2 from the germline V gene are MGHRA and YSYEKL. Unmatched junction bases numbered 6, after V lost 1 base and J lost 3 bases. The CDR3 sequence is CASSQGSTGGYEQYF. The DNA of the CDR3 is TGCGCCAGCAGCCAAGGTTCTACGGGAGGCTACGAGCAGTACTTC.

The chain is built from TRBV7-3 and TRBJ2-3; D ambiguous. V was cut by 3 bases and J by 3 bases, with 7 bases left in between. The CDR3 has 13 residues. The germline V gene has CDR1 SGHTA and CDR2 FQGTGA. CDR3: CASSFAWTDTQYF. The DNA of the CDR3 is TGTGCCAGCAGCTTTGCGTGGACAGATACGCAGTATTTT.

The rearrangement uses TRBV27 and TRBJ1-5, with a possible D match to TRBD1 (5 bases). CDR3 length: 15 residues. CDR1 is MNHEY and CDR2 is SMNVEV in the germline V gene (reference sequence). Trimming shortened V by 5 bases and J by 6 bases, and 17 bases separated the two germline ends. Here the CDR3 reads CASSTMGLIGQPQHF. CDR3 nucleotide sequence: TGTGCCAGCAGTACGATGGGACTGATCGGTCAGCCCCAGCATTTT.

V gene TRBV7-9 combines with J gene TRBJ1-2, with D maybe TRBD1 (6 bases). Germline V CDR1 and CDR2: SEHNR, FQNEAQ (reference sequence). The CDR3 sequence is 13 residues long. V was cut by 6 bases and J by 3 bases, with 11 bases left in between. As DNA, the CDR3 is TGTGCCAGCAGTGAAACAGGGTACTATGGCTACACCTTC. It is translated as CASSETGYYGYTF.

The chain's CDR3 is CAITNDRRNQPQHF. The CDR3 DNA sequence: TGTGCCATCACCAACGACAGGAGGAATCAGCCCCAGCATTTT. The gene calls are TRBV10-3 and TRBJ1-5; TRBD1 might be the D (6 bases). This CDR3 spans 14 amino acids. Trimming removed 7 bases from V and 4 bases from J, with 14 bases in between. Germline lookup yields CDR1 ENHRY and CDR2 SYGVKD.

CDR3 in DNA: TGTGCCAGCAGCTTAAAACTAGCGGGAGGGAGCTCCTACGAGCAGTACTTC. Its translation: CASSLKLAGGSSYEQYF. This chain uses TRBV7-2 with TRBJ2-7, with 13 bases matching TRBD2. CDR3 length: 17 residues. V gave up 2 bases and J gave up 0 bases; unmatched junction bases: 4. Looked up from germline, CDR1 is SGHTA and CDR2 is FQGNSA.

CDR3 bases: TGTGCCAGCAGTGAATTGTATACTTCAGGGGAAGCTTTCTTT. Its translation is CASSELYTSGEAFF. The rearrangement uses TRBV25-1 and TRBJ1-1, with D perhaps matching TRBD1 (5 bases). This CDR3 region has 14 residues. Germline lookup yields CDR1 MGHDK and CDR2 SYGVNS. V was clipped by 1 base and J by 8 bases, with 14 bases between them. Supplemented by reference TRBV25-1 and TRBJ1-1, the full variable domain reads EADIYQTPRYLVIGTGKKITLECSQTMGHDKMYWYQQDPGMELHLIHYSYGVNSTEKGDLSSESTVSRIRTEHFPLTLESARPSHTSQYLCASSELYTSGEAFFGQGTRLTVV.